This section outlines one T cell receptor beta chain sequence together with its context. This sample stems from a study of radiation and T cells in renal cell carcinoma. Treatment noted: 15 Gy SBRT to primary tumor, nephrectomy 4 weeks later. The data were produced by immunoSEQ multiplex PCR, yet TCRdb's version contains in-frame clones alone and is incomplete. The table includes approximately 21,000 clones, more than 40% detected once. The junction had 3 bases not matched to a gene; V was cut back by 3 bases and J by 7 bases. Germline lookup yields CDR1 SGHAT and CDR2 FQDESV (reference sequence). There are 15 residues in the CDR3.

This clonotype originated in a woman aged 45-60 years with renal cell carcinoma. This sequence joins TRBV11-1 and TRBJ1-6; 10 positions agree with TRBD1. The sequencing used tumor tissue, collected from a patient whose treatment included radiotherapy and nephrectomy. CDR3 residues: CASSFRGQGNSPLHF. CDR3 nucleotides: TGTGCCAGCAGCTTTAGGGGACAGGGGAATTCACCCCTCCACTTT.